The sequence of this T cell receptor (beta chain) was determined in a study of shared clonotypes between healthy human individuals. About the study: The composition of the donors was a couple of women and a few men aged 18 to 49.

With regard to this clone: Its specificity is not known.

As defined, naive CD8 cells were CD45RO-negative and positively selected for CCR7, with terminally differentiated effector memory CD45RA+ cells excluded. Assay: immunoSEQ multiplex PCR; the TCRdb copy retains only in-frame clones and omits some. Among around 2,000,000 clones listed, around 96% were seen once. V was shortened by 5 bases and J by 0 bases, with 10 bases between the two germline ends. This CDR3 is 13 amino acids long. The V gene's germline CDR1 is SQVTM and CDR2 ANQGSEA. Overall study results and limits: Several donors held about 5% of naive CD4 clonotypes in common.

Sequencing used naive CD8+ T cells sorted from blood. The V call is TRBV29-1, the J call TRBJ1-2; D possibly corresponds to TRBD1 (5 bases). This clonotype was obtained from a man younger than 35 in good health. CDR3 loop: CSVTQGSNYGYTF. DNA of the CDR3: TGCAGCGTTACCCAGGGTTCTAACTATGGCTACACCTTC.